This T cell receptor beta chain was obtained from a study of shared clonotypes between healthy human individuals. Study results and limitations: Rarefaction curves obtained for sorted subsets showed sequencing incomplete despite large depth.

CD45RO-negative CD8 cells positively selected for CCR7 made up the naive population, which excluded terminally differentiated effector memory CD45RA+ cells. Healthy HIV-negative adults with no recent acute infections or vaccinations were recruited as donors. Only in-frame clones appear in the TCRdb table, and some are missing; sequencing was by immunoSEQ multiplex PCR. The sample contains around 1.9 million clones, 93% of which appear only once. V shed 8 bases and J 3 bases; nucleotides not matched to a gene: 5. CDR1 MNHEY and CDR2 SMNVEV come from the germline V gene (reference sequence). The length of the CDR3 is 13 residues. About this clone itself: Its antigen is still unknown. Additional DNA sequences in this sample encode the identical CDR3.

The TCR sequence derives from a man younger than 35 in good health. Some clones in this sample may be carry-over from other donors' samples. The chain employs TRBV27 and TRBJ2-7; TRBD1 aligns across 9 bases. The specimen was naive CD8+ T cells from PBMCs. The CDR3 protein is CASGDRASYEQYF. CDR3 nucleotide sequence: TGTGCCAGCGGGGACAGGGCTAGCTACGAGCAGTACTTC.